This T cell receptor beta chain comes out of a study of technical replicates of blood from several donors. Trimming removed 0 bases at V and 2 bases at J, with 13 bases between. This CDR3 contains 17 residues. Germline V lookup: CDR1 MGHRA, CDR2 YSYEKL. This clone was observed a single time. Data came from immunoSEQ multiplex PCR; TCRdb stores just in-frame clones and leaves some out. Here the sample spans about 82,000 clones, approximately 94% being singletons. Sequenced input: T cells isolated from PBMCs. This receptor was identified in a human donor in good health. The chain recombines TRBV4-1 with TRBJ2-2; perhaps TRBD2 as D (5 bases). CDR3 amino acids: CASSQEPRRLNTGELFF. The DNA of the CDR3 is TGCGCCAGCAGCCAAGAACCTAGGAGGCTCAACACCGGGGAGCTGTTTTTT.